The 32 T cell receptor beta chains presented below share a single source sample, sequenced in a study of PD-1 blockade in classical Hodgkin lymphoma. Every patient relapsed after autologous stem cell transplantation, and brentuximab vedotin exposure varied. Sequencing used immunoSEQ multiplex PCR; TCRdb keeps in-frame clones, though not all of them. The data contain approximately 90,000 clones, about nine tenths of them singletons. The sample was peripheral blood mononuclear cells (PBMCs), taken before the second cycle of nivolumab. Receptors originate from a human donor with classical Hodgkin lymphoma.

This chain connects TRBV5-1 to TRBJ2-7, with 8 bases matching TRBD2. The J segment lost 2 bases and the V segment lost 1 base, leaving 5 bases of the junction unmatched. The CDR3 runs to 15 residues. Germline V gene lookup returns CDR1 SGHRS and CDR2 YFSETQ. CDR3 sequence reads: CASSLNPGGPYEQYF. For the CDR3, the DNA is TGCGCCAGCAGCTTGAATCCGGGGGGGCCCTACGAGCAGTACTTC.

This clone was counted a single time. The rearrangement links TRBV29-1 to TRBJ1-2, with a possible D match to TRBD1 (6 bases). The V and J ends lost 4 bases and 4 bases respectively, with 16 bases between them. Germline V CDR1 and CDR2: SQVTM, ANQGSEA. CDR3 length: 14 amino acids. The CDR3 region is CSVGGGAPGYGYTF. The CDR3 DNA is TGCAGCGTTGGAGGGGGGGCACCTGGCTATGGCTACACCTTC.

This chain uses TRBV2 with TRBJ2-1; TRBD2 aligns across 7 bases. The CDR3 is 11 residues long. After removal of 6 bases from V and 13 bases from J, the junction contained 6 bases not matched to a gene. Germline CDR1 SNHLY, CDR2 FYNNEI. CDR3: CASRGQAGQFF. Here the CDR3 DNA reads TGTGCCAGCAGAGGCCAAGCGGGACAGTTCTTC. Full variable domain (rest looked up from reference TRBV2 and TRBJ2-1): EPEVTQTPSHQVTQMGQEVILRCVPISNHLYFYWYRQILGQKVEFLVSFYNNEISEKSEIFDDQFSVERPDGSNFTLKIRSTKLEDSAMYFCASRGQAGQFFGPGTRLTVL.

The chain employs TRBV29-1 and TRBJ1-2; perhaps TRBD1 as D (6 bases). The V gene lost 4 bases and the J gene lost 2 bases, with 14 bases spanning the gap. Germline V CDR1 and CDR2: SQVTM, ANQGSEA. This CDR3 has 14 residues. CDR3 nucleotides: TGCAGCGTTGGCCGGGACACCAGAAACTATGGCTACACCTTC. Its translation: CSVGRDTRNYGYTF. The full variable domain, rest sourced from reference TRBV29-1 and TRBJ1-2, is SAVISQKPSRDICQRGTSLTIQCQVDSQVTMMFWYRQQPGQSLTLIATANQGSEATYESGFVIDKFPISRPNLTFSTLTVSNMSPEDSSIYLCSVGRDTRNYGYTFGSGTRLTVV.

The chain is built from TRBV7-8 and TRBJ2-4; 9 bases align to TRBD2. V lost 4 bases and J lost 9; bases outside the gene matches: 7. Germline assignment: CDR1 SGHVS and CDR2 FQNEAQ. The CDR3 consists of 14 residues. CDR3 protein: CASSSREGLAIQYF. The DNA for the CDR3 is TGTGCCAGCAGCTCGCGGGAGGGCCTGGCCATTCAGTACTTC.

The CDR3 is CASMGTDYEQYF. The CDR3 nucleotides are TGTGCCAGTATGGGGACAGACTACGAGCAGTACTTC. The chain couples TRBV19 to TRBJ2-7, with 7 nucleotides matching TRBD1. In germline, CDR1 is LNHDA, CDR2 SQIVND (reference sequence). The length of the CDR3 is 12 residues. V lost 7 bases and J lost 3; bases outside the gene matches: 3.

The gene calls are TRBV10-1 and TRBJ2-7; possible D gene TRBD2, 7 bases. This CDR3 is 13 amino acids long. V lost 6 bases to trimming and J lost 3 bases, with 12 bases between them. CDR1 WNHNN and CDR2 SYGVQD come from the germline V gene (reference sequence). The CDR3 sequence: CASSTGTNYEQYF. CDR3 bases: TGCGCCAGCAGCACAGGGACTAACTACGAGCAGTACTTC.

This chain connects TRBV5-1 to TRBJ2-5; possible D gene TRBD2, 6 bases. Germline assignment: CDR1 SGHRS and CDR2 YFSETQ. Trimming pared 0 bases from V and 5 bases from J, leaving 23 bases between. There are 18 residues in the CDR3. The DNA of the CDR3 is TGCGCCAGCAGCTTGGTGTCGGGAGTTCTGGGATTCGAGGAGACCCAGTACTTC. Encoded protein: CASSLVSGVLGFEETQYF.

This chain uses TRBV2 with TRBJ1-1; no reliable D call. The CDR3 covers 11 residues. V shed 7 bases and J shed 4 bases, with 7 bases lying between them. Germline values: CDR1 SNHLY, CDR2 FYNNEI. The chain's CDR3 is CASTPFTEAFF. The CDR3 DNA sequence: TGTGCCAGCACCCCGTTCACTGAAGCTTTCTTT. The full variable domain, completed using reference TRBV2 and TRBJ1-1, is EPEVTQTPSHQVTQMGQEVILRCVPISNHLYFYWYRQILGQKVEFLVSFYNNEISEKSEIFDDQFSVERPDGSNFTLKIRSTKLEDSAMYFCASTPFTEAFFGQGTRLTVV.

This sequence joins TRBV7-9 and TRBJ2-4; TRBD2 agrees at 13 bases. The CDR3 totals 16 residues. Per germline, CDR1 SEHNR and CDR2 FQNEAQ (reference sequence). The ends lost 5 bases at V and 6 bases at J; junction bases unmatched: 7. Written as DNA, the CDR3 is TGTGCCAGCAGCCGAGGACTAGCGGGAGTCATAAACATTCAGTACTTC. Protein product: CASSRGLAGVINIQYF.

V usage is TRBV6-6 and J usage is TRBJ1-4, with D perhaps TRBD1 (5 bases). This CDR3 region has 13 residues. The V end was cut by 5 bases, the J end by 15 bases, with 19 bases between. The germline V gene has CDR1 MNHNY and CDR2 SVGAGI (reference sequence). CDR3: CASSPQPWGPLFF. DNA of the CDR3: TGTGCCAGCAGTCCCCAGCCGTGGGGACCTTTGTTTTTT.

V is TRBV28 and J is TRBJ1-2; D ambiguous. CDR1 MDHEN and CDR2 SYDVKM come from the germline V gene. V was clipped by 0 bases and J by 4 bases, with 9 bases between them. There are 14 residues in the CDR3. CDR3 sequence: CASSLWTSFYGYTF. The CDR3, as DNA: TGTGCCAGCAGTTTATGGACCTCTTTCTATGGCTACACCTTC.

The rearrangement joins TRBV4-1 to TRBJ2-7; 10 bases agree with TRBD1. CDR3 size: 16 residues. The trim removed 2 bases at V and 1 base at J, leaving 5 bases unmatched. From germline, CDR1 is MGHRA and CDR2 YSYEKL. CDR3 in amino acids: CASSQTGTGASYEQYF. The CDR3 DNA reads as TGCGCCAGCAGCCAAACCGGGACAGGGGCTTCCTACGAGCAGTACTTC.

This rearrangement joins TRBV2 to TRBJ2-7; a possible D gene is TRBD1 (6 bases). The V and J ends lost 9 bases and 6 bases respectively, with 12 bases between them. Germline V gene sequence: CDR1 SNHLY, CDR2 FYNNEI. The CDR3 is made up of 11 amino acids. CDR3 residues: CASLGTSEQYF. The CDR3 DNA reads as TGTGCCAGTCTCGGGACATCCGAGCAGTACTTC.

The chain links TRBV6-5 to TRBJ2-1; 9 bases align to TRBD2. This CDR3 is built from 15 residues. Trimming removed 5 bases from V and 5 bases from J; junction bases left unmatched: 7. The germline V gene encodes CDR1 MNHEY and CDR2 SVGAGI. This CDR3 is CASSPIAGAHNEQFF. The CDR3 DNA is TGTGCCAGCAGTCCCATAGCGGGAGCCCACAATGAGCAGTTCTTC.

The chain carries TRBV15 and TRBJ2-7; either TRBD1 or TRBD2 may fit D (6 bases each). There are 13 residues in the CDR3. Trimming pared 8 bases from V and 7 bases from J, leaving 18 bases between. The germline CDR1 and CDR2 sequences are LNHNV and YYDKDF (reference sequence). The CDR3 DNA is TGTGCCACCCGCAAGGGGGGAAGCGAAGAGCAGTACTTC. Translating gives CATRKGGSEEQYF. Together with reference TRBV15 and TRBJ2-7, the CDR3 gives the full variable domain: DAMVIQNPRYQVTQFGKPVTLSCSQTLNHNVMYWYQQKSSQAPKLLFHYYDKDFNNEADTPDNFQSRRPNTSFCFLDIRSPGLGDTAMYLCATRKGGSEEQYFGPGTRLTVT.

CDR3 sequence: CASSLDRGRVYEQYF. The CDR3 nucleotides are TGTGCCAGCAGCTTGGACAGGGGGCGAGTTTACGAGCAGTACTTC. The genes are TRBV14 and TRBJ2-7, with 11 bases that match TRBD1. The germline gives CDR1 SGHDN, CDR2 FVKESK. The CDR3 loop spans 15 amino acids. Germline trimming cut 5 bases from V and 4 bases from J; bases unmatched to any gene: 7.

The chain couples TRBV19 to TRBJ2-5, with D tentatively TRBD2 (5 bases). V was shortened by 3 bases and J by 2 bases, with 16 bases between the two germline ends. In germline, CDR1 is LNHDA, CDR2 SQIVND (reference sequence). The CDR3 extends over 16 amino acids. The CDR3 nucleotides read TGTGCCAGTAGTATTCGGAGGACCGAACGACAAGAGACCCAGTACTTC. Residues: CASSIRRTERQETQYF.

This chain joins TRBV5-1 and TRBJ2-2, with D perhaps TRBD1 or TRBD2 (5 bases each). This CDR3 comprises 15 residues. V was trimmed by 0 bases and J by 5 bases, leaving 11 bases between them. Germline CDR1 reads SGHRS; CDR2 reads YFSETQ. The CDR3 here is CASSLVWGLTGELFF. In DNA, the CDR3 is TGCGCCAGCAGCTTGGTTTGGGGGTTAACCGGGGAGCTGTTTTTT.

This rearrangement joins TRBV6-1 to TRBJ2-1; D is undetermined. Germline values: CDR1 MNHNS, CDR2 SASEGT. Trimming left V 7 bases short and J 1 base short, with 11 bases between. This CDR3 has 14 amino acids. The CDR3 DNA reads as TGTGCCAGCATCAGAATATCTTCCTACAATGAGCAGTTCTTC. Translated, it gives CASIRISSYNEQFF.

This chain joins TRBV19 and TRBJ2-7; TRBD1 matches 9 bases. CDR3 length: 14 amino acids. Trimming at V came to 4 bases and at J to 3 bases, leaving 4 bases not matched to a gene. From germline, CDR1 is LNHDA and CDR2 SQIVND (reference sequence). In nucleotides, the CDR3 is TGTGCCAGTAGTACAGACAGGGGGGGCTACGAGCAGTACTTC. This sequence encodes CASSTDRGGYEQYF.

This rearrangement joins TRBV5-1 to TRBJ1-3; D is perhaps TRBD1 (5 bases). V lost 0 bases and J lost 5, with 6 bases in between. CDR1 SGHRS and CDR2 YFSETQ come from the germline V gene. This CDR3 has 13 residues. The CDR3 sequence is CASSLGQRNTIYF. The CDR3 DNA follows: TGCGCCAGCAGCTTGGGACAGAGAAACACCATATATTTT. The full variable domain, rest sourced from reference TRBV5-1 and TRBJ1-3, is KAGVTQTPRYLIKTRGQQVTLSCSPISGHRSVSWYQQTPGQGLQFLFEYFSETQRNKGNFPGRFSGRQFSNSRSEMNVSTLELGDSALYLCASSLGQRNTIYFGEGSWLTVV.

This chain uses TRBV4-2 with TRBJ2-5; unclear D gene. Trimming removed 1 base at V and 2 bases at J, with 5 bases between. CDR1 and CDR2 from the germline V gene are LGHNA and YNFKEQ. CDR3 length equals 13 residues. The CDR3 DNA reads TGTGCCAGCAGCCAAGTGGGGCAAGAGACCCAGTACTTC. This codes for CASSQVGQETQYF.

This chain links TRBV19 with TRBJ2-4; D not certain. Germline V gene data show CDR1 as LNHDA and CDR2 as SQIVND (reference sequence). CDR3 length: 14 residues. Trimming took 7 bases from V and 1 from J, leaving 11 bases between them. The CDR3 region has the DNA TGTGCCAGTACCCAAAGCGTGGCCAAAAACATTCAGTACTTC. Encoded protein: CASTQSVAKNIQYF. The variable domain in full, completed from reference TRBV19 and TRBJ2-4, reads DGGITQSPKYLFRKEGQNVTLSCEQNLNHDAMYWYRQDPGQGLRLIYYSQIVNDFQKGDIAEGYSVSREKKESFPLTVTSAQKNPTAFYLCASTQSVAKNIQYFGAGTRLSVL.

The CDR3 loop is CASSPGGTEAFF. CDR3 DNA: TGTGCCAGCAGTCCGGGGGGCACTGAAGCTTTCTTT. J is TRBJ1-1 and V is TRBV6-6, with D possibly TRBD1 on 5 matching bases. From germline, CDR1 is MNHNY and CDR2 SVGAGI (reference sequence). The CDR3 totals 12 residues. Trimming stripped 5 bases from V and 4 bases from J, with 8 bases between.

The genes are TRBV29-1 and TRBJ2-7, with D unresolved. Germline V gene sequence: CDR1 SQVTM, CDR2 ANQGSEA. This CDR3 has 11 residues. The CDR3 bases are TGCAACCAAGGGTTCGCCGCCGAGCAGTACTTC. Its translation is CNQGFAAEQYF.

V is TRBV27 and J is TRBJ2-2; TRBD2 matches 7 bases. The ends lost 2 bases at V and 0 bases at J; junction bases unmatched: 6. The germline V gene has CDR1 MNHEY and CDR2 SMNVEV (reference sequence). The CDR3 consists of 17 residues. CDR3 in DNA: TGTGCCAGCAGTTTAGTAGTAGCGGGCCCGAACACCGGGGAGCTGTTTTTT. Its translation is CASSLVVAGPNTGELFF.

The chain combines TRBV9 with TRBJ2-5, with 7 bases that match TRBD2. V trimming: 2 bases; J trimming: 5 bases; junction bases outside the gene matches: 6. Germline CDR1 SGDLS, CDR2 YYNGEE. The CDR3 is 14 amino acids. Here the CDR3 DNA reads TGTGCCAGCAGCGTGTGGGCGGGAGTGGAGACCCAGTACTTC. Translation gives CASSVWAGVETQYF. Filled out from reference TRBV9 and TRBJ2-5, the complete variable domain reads DSGVTQTPKHLITATGQRVTLRCSPRSGDLSVYWYQQSLDQGLQFLIQYYNGEERAKGNILERFSAQQFPDLHSELNLSSLELGDSALYFCASSVWAGVETQYFGPGTRLLVL.

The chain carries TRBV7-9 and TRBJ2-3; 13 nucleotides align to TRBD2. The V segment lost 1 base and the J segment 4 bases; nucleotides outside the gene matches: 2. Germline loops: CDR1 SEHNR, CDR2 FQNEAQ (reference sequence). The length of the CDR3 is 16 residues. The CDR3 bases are TGTGCCAGCAGCTTAGGGACTAGCGGGAGCGCAGATACGCAGTATTTT. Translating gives CASSLGTSGSADTQYF.

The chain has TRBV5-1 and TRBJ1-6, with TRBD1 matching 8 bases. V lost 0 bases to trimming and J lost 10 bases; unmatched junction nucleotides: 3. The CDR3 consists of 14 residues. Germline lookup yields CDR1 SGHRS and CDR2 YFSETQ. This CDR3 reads CASSLGTGRSPLHF. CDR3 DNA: TGCGCCAGCAGCTTGGGGACAGGGCGATCACCCCTCCACTTT.

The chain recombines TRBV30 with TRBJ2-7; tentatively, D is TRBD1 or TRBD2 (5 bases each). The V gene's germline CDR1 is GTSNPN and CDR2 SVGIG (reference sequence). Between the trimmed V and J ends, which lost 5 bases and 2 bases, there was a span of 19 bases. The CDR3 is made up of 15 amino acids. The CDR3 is CAWGPTGANPYEQYF. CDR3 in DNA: TGTGCCTGGGGTCCCACCGGGGCGAATCCCTACGAGCAGTACTTC.

The DNA for the CDR3 is TGTGCCAGCAGCTCGGCCGGGACATCAGATACGCAGTATTTT. This sequence encodes CASSSAGTSDTQYF. The genes are TRBV5-5 and TRBJ2-3, with a possible D match to TRBD1 (6 bases). The CDR3 length is 14 residues. V was pared by 3 bases and J by 4 bases, with 12 bases between. The germline V gene encodes CDR1 SGHKS and CDR2 YYEKEE (reference sequence). Complete variable domain (other parts from reference TRBV5-5 and TRBJ2-3): DAGVTQSPTHLIKTRGQQVTLRCSPISGHKSVSWYQQVLGQGPQFIFQYYEKEERGRGNFPDRFSARQFPNYSSELNVNALLLGDSALYLCASSSAGTSDTQYFGPGTRLTVL.